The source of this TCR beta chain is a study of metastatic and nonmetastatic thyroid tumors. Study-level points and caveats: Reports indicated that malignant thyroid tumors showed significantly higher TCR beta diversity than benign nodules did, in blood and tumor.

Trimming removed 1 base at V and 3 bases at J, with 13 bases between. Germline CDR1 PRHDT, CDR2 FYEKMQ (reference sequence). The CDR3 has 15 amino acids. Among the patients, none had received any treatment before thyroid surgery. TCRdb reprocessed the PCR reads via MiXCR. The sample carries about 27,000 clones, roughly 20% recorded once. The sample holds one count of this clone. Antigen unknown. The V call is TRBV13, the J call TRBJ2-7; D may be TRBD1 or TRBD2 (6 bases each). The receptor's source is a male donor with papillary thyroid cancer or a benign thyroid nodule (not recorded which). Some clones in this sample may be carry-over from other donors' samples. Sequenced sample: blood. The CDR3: CASSLESQGGYEQYF. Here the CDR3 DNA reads TGTGCCAGCAGCTTAGAATCACAGGGAGGCTACGAGCAGTACTTC.